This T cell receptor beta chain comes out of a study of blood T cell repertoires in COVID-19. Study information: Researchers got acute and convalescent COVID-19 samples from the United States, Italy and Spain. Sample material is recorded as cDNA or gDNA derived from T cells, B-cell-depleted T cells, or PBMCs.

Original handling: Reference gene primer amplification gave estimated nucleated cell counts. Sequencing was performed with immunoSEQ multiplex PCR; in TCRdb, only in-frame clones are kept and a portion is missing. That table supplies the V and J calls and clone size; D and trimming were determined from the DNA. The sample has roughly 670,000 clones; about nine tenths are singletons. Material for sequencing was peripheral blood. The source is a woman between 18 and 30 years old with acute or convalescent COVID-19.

In nucleotides, the CDR3 is TGTGCCAGCAGCCCCGGTTTTAGGGGTTATGGCTACACCTTC. Protein product: CASSPGFRGYGYTF. The rearrangement uses TRBV3-1 (or the pseudogene TRBV3-2) and TRBJ1-2; the D gene is possibly TRBD1 (5 bases). CDR1 and CDR2 from the germline V gene are LGHDT and YNNKEL (reference sequence). Deletions cut 4 bases from V and 5 bases from J, with 14 bases between. The CDR3 runs to 14 residues.